The T cell receptor beta chain under discussion was sequenced for a study of T-cell reconstitution after alpha-beta-depleted transplantation in children. Study-wide points: T-cell counts and diversity at one year following transplant were attributed mainly to newly produced T cells. Several hundred rapidly expanded clones from non-depleted graft cells reportedly supplied alpha-beta T cells about two months post-transplant.

A remark on this clonotype: Its antigen is still unknown.

Unique molecular identifiers were incorporated into the prepared TCRbeta library. TCRdb analysed the PCR reads with MiXCR anew, one entry per CDR3 protein. Found here are about 240,000 distinct CDR3 sequences, about 25% of them singletons; the top ten hold over 2.5%. The TCR sequence derives from a girl aged 2 to 10 with Fanconi anemia, due to receive a stem cell transplant. Sample: PBMCs, taken before TCRalphabeta/CD19-depleted stem cell transplant.

In nucleotides, the CDR3 is TGTGCCAGTAGTTACGGCCAAGAGACCCAGTACTTC. Its translation is CASSYGQETQYF. V is TRBV19 and J is TRBJ2-5; no clear D. The germline V and J ends were trimmed by 5 bases and 1 base, with 5 bases remaining between them. This CDR3 has 12 residues. CDR1 LNHDA and CDR2 SQIVND come from the germline V gene (reference sequence).